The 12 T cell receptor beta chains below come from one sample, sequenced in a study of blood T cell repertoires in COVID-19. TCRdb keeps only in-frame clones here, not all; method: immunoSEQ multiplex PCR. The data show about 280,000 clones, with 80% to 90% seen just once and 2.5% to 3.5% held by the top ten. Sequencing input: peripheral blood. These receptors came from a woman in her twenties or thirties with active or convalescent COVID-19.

The CDR3 bases are TGCAGCGTTGAAAGGCCAGGGCAACCGGATACGCAGTATTTT. As protein: CSVERPGQPDTQYF. The chain uses TRBV29-1 and TRBJ2-3; D perhaps matches TRBD1 (5 bases). The CDR3 has 14 residues. The germline V and J ends were trimmed by 2 bases and 6 bases, with 15 bases remaining between them. Germline CDR1 and CDR2: SQVTM and ANQGSEA.

The CDR3 DNA is TGTGCCAGCAGCTTAGGACAGAATAATTCACCCCTCCACTTT. Residues: CASSLGQNNSPLHF. The chain joins TRBV7-9 to TRBJ1-6; D possibly corresponds to TRBD1 (5 bases). V lost 1 base, J lost 5 bases, and 6 bases lay in between. The CDR3 runs to 14 residues. The V gene's germline CDR1 is SEHNR and CDR2 FQNEAQ (reference sequence).

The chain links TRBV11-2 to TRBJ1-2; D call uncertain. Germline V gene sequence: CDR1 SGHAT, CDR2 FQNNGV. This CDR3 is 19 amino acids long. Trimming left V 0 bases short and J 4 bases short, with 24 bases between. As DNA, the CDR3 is TGTGCCAGCAGCTTAGACCCAACTAGCCCGGAGAGGCCCTTCTATGGCTACACCTTC. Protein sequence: CASSLDPTSPERPFYGYTF. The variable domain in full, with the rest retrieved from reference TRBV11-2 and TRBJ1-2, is EAGVAQSPRYKIIEKRQSVAFWCNPISGHATLYWYQQILGQGPKLLIQFQNNGVVDDSQLPKDRFSAERLKGVDSTLKIQPAKLEDSAVYLCASSLDPTSPERPFYGYTFGSGTRLTVV.

CDR3 protein: CASSPRTGAPGETQYF. CDR3 DNA: TGTGCCAGCAGCCCCCGGACAGGGGCCCCTGGAGAGACCCAGTACTTC. The chain uses TRBV7-2 and TRBJ2-5; TRBD1 matches at 9 bases. CDR3 size: 16 residues. Germline CDR1 is SGHTA and CDR2 is FQGNSA. V was pared by 5 bases and J by 4 bases, with 11 bases of the junction left unmatched.

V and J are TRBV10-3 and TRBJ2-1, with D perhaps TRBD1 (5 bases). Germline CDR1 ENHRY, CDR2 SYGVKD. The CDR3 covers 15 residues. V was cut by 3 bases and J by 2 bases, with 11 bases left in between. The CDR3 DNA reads TGTGCCATCAGTGATAGGGTGGGGCCCTACAATGAGCAGTTCTTC. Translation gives CAISDRVGPYNEQFF.

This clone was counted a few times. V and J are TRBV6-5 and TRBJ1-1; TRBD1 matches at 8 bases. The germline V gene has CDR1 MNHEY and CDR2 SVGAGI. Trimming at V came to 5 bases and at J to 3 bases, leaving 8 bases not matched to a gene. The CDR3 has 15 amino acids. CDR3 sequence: CASSPTGDGYTEAFF. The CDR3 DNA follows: TGTGCCAGCAGTCCGACAGGGGACGGGTACACTGAAGCTTTCTTT.

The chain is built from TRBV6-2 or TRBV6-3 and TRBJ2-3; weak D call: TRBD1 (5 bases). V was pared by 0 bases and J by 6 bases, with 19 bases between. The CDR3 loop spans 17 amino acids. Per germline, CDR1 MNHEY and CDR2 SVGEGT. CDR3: CASSYSGLPQNEDTQYF. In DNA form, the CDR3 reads TGTGCCAGCAGTTACTCGGGGCTACCTCAGAACGAGGATACGCAGTATTTT.

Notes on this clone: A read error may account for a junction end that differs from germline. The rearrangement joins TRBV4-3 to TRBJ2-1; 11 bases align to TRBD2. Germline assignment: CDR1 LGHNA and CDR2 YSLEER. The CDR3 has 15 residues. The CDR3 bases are TGCGCCAGCAGCCAAGGACTAGCGGGGCGTGATGAGCAGCTCTTC. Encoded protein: CASSQGLAGRDEQLF.

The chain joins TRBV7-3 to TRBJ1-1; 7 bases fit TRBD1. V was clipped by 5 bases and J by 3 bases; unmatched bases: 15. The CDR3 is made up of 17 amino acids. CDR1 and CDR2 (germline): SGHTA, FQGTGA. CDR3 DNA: TGTGCCAGCAGCCCACCCCGGACAGGCGTGAGAGACACTGAAGCTTTCTTT. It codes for CASSPPRTGVRDTEAFF.

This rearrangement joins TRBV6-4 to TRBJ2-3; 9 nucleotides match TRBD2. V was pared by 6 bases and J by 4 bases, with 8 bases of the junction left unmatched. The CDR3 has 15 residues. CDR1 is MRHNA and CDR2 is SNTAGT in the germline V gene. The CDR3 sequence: CASSPLAGIADTQYF. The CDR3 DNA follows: TGTGCCAGCAGCCCTCTAGCGGGGATCGCAGATACGCAGTATTTT.

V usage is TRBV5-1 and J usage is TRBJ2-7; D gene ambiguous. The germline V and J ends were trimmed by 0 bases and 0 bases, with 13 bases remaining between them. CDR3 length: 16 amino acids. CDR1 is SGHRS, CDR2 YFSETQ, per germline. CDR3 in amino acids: CASSLVEQRSSYEQYF. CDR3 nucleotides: TGCGCCAGCAGCTTGGTGGAACAGAGAAGCTCCTACGAGCAGTACTTC.

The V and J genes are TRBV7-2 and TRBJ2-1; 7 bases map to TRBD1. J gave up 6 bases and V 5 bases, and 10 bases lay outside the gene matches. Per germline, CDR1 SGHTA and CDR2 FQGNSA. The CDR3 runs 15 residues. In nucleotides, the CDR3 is TGTGCCAGCAGCCGGACAGGCCCAGGGCTCAATGAGCAGTTCTTC. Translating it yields CASSRTGPGLNEQFF.